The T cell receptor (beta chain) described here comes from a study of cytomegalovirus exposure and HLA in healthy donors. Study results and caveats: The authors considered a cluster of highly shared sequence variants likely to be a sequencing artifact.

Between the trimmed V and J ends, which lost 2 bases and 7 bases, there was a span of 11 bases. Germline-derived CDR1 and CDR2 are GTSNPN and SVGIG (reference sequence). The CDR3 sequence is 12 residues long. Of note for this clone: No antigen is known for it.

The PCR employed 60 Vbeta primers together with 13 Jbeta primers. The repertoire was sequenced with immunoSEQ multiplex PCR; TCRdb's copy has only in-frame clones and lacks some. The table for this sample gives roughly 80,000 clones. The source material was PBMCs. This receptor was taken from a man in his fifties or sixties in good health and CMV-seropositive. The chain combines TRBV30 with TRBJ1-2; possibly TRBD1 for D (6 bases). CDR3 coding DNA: TGTGCCTGGAGTTCCTTGGGGGCTGGCTACACCTTC. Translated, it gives CAWSSLGAGYTF.